Listed here are 2 T cell receptor beta chains from one sample, sequenced in a study of T cell responses to AZD1222 COVID-19 vaccine. Using immunoSEQ multiplex PCR, the repertoire was profiled, and TCRdb retains in-frame clones only, with some absent. In the table there are about 140,000 clones, 80% to 95% of which are singletons. Sequenced here: peripheral blood, sampled on day 0 of MenACWY control vaccination. These receptors were collected from an adult in good health.

The J gene is TRBJ1-5, the V gene TRBV12-3 or TRBV12-4; possibly TRBD1 for D (5 bases). There are 12 residues in the CDR3. Trimming shortened V by 3 bases and J by 6 bases, and 6 bases separated the two germline ends. The CDR3, as DNA: TGTGCCAGCAGTTTTCAGGGTCAGCCCCAGCATTTT. This sequence encodes CASSFQGQPQHF.

The rearrangement uses TRBV24-1 and TRBJ2-2; TRBD1 matches at 8 bases. The germline V gene has CDR1 KGHDR and CDR2 SFDVKD. V dropped 1 base and J dropped 1; count of bases not matched to a gene: 10. The CDR3 is made up of 19 amino acids. The CDR3 reads CATSDFKLGTGRNTGELFF. The CDR3 coding sequence is TGTGCCACCAGTGATTTCAAGTTAGGGACAGGCAGGAACACCGGGGAGCTGTTTTTT.